The 11 T cell receptor beta chains below come from one sample, sequenced in a study of blood T cell repertoires in COVID-19. Method: immunoSEQ multiplex PCR; TCRdb's copy keeps in-frame clones and lacks some. This table holds roughly 500,000 clones, 70% to 90% found once. The material sequenced was PBMCs or T cells enriched from blood (not recorded which). These receptors were obtained from a woman in her fifties or sixties who had recovered from COVID-19.

V is TRBV12-5 and J is TRBJ2-5, with a weak D call TRBD1 (6 bases). The CDR3 runs 14 residues. CDR1 and CDR2 (germline): LGHNT, FRNRAP. The germline V and J ends were trimmed by 5 bases and 0 bases, with 10 bases remaining between them. CDR3 sequence reads: CASGPTGDQETQYF. As DNA, the CDR3 is TGTGCTAGTGGTCCGACAGGCGACCAAGAGACCCAGTACTTC.

V is TRBV7-8 and J is TRBJ2-2, with 14 bases aligning to TRBD2. CDR1 is SGHVS, CDR2 FQNEAQ, per germline. CDR3 length equals 15 residues. Losses at the gene ends were 6 bases for V and 4 bases for J; bases not matched to a gene: 1. The CDR3 sequence is CASRTSGGVTGELFF. CDR3 coding DNA: TGTGCCAGCAGGACTAGCGGGGGGGTCACCGGGGAGCTGTTTTTT. The full variable domain, rest sourced from reference TRBV7-8 and TRBJ2-2, is GAGVSQSPRYKVAKRGQDVALRCDPISGHVSLFWYQQALGQGPEFLTYFQNEAQLDKSGLPSDRFFAERPEGSVSTLKIQRTQQEDSAVYLCASRTSGGVTGELFFGEGSRLTVL.

This clone was found a few times. The V call is TRBV12-3 or TRBV12-4, the J call TRBJ1-1; the D is unclear. The CDR3 is 12 residues long. Trimming pared 3 bases from V and 1 base from J, leaving 3 bases between. Written as DNA, the CDR3 is TGTGCCAGCAGTTTGGCGAACACTGAAGCTTTCTTT. Translated: CASSLANTEAFF.

V is TRBV15 and J is TRBJ2-5; D gene unclear. Trimming removed 0 bases at V and 2 bases at J, with 16 bases between. The germline CDR1 and CDR2 sequences are LNHNV and YYDKDF (reference sequence). The CDR3 has 17 residues. CDR3 sequence (DNA): TGTGCCACCAGCAGAGATCTGGAGCTATTGAATCAAGAGACCCAGTACTTC. Translated: CATSRDLELLNQETQYF.

This chain links TRBV3-1 (or the pseudogene TRBV3-2) with TRBJ2-2, with TRBD1 matching over 8 bases. From germline, CDR1 is LGHDT and CDR2 YNNKEL (reference sequence). V shed 1 base and J 6 bases; nucleotides not matched to a gene: 7. The CDR3 totals 16 residues. The DNA of the CDR3 is TGTGCCAGCAGCCAAGGGACAGGGAGGAGGGCCGGGGAGCTGTTTTTT. Translated: CASSQGTGRRAGELFF.

V gene TRBV6-5 combines with J gene TRBJ2-1, with 8 positions matching TRBD1. Trimming at V came to 2 bases and at J to 7 bases, leaving 7 bases not matched to a gene. The CDR3 is 15 amino acids. Per germline, CDR1 MNHEY and CDR2 SVGAGI. In nucleotides, the CDR3 is TGTGCCAGCAGTTACGGGTCAGGGGGCATGAATGAGCAGTTCTTC. Its translation is CASSYGSGGMNEQFF.

This clone was recorded once. This chain links TRBV11-2 with TRBJ2-1; 8 bases agree with TRBD2. Germline trimming cut 5 bases from V and 6 bases from J; bases unmatched to any gene: 12. Germline CDR1 and CDR2: SGHAT and FQNNGV. This CDR3 has 16 residues. Here the CDR3 reads CASSPLAGPPTNEQFF. Written as DNA, the CDR3 is TGTGCCAGCAGCCCGTTAGCGGGGCCTCCCACCAATGAGCAGTTCTTC.

The chain employs TRBV3-1 (or the pseudogene TRBV3-2) and TRBJ1-4; tentative D call: TRBD1 (5 bases). Germline lookup yields CDR1 LGHDT and CDR2 YNNKEL (reference sequence). V lost 2 bases to trimming and J lost 6 bases, with 22 bases between them. The CDR3 has 18 residues. CDR3 amino acids: CASSQWSREAGVDEKLFF. CDR3 DNA sequence: TGTGCCAGCAGCCAATGGTCCAGGGAGGCTGGGGTAGATGAAAAACTGTTTTTT.

This sequence joins TRBV10-1 and TRBJ1-1; D possibly corresponds to TRBD1 (6 bases). Germline V CDR1 and CDR2: WNHNN, SYGVQD (reference sequence). This CDR3 has 14 amino acids. The V end lost 4 bases, the J end lost 0 bases, and 9 bases lay between the germline ends. CDR3 sequence: CASSVNRVNTEAFF. CDR3 in DNA: TGCGCCAGCAGTGTCAACAGGGTGAACACTGAAGCTTTCTTT.

This clone was seen more than once but under ten times. The chain uses TRBV10-3 and TRBJ1-1, with unresolved D. Trimming shortened V by 3 bases and J by 1 base, and 15 bases separated the two germline ends. From germline, CDR1 is ENHRY and CDR2 SYGVKD. CDR3 length equals 16 residues. Written as DNA, the CDR3 is TGTGCCATCAGTGATACTCGCCGGGTCGAGAACACTGAAGCTTTCTTT. Translation: CAISDTRRVENTEAFF.

The V and J genes are TRBV6-6 and TRBJ1-5; perhaps TRBD1 as D (6 bases). The ends were cut back, 7 bases at V and 10 bases at J, with 20 bases in the middle. The CDR3 runs 14 residues. Per the germline V gene, CDR1 is MNHNY and CDR2 is SVGAGI (reference sequence). The CDR3 nucleotides are TGTGCCAGCATTGACACAGGGAATCTGGAACCCCAGCATTTT. Protein sequence: CASIDTGNLEPQHF.